This T cell receptor (beta chain) emerged from a study of T cell responses to AZD1222 COVID-19 vaccine (dated by TCRdb to the early 2020s). Regarding the complete study: TCR sequencing was performed for about 250 trial participants, of whom around 200 were given two doses of AZD1222 and around 25 were given two doses of MenACWY control vaccine. Trial participants were enrolled into age subgroups of 18-55, 56-69 and 70-plus years, which contained about 150, 27 and 61 TCR-sequenced participants, respectively.

On this clone itself: Its antigen is unknown. Base qualities were left out, and no much larger clone turns up one base away.

The label giving this sample's time point can be read as: about 28 days (+/-7) after the second vaccine dose. AZD1222 recipients with second doses at about 4 weeks or about 12 weeks were pooled, because spike-specific TCR depth and breadth did not differ between schedules. Vaccinee samples were obtained from the UK trials COV001 and COV002, which included a single-blind randomized controlled phase 2/3 trial of AZD1222 (ChAdOx1 nCoV-19) in healthy adults. For TCRbeta chain sequencing, PBMC samples from trial participants were taken at day 0 and at day 28 after the second dose. The CDR3 regions of human TCRbeta chains were analyzed by immunosequencing. In the authors' own workflow: Repertoire TCRs were checked for matches against a reference library of SARS-CoV-2-specific TCRs that had been generated using the MIRA antigen-specificity platform. Breadth meant the fraction of unique TCRs that were SARS-CoV-2-associated, whereas depth meant the fraction of total T cells that were SARS-CoV-2-associated. Using the MIRA data, each spike-specific TCR was assigned both to the spike region to which the TCR was reactive and to a CD4 or CD8 class. Log10-transformed breadth and depth values were compared by one-way ANOVA with Sidak's multiple comparisons tests. This is the immuneACCESS table as TCRdb keeps it, with only in-frame sequences that have V and J called. A part of the clones is gone; compared with another copy, unresolved V genes explain less than half, and the rest is unexplained. The V and J calls and clone size are taken from that table; D and trimming were inferred from the DNA. The sample table holds fewer than 110,000 clones, of which around nine tenths were seen once. The ten largest clones capture 4.5% to 6% of the sample.

Between the V and J ends, shortened by 0 bases and 5 bases respectively, the junction contains 8 bases. From the cysteine through the phenylalanine, the CDR3 covers 14 amino acids. The retained sequence is limited to the CDR3, 42 bases, with the frame set at the first base. Based on the germline V gene, the CDR1 and CDR2 sequences are MNHEY and SVGAGI. The research as a whole found: After two AZD1222 doses, spike-specific TCR breadth and depth were significantly higher than at day 0 and than in MenACWY recipients. Conclusions about previously exposed vaccinees are limited, since just five or six AZD1222 recipients were seropositive for SARS-CoV-2 at baseline. Because no samples from the day 14 peak response were available, repertoires could be characterized only after the peak T cell response. Reportedly, almost half of the unique spike-specific TCRs recognized epitopes lying outside the regions that are mutated in the B.1.351 and B.1.1.7 variants. Participants were mostly white British and included more females than males, and it was suggested by the authors that clonal diversity may have been underestimated. In the small 56-69-year group, the increase in depth fell short of significance, most likely because of low power. CD4 TCRs associated with the vaccine covered the entire spike protein, and the dominant responses were in regions 160-218 and 743-854.

The source of this sequence is an adult who received the AZD1222 COVID-19 vaccine. The sequenced sample was peripheral blood, obtained 28 days after the second AZD1222 dose. Recombination linked TRBV6-5 to TRBJ1-5; the D gene is not confidently resolved. The CDR3 reads CASSYSTDHQPQHF. Here is the DNA: TGTGCCAGCAGTTACTCAACTGATCATCAGCCCCAGCATTTT.